This T cell receptor (beta chain) is from a study of shared clonotypes between healthy human individuals. Study-wide results and caveats: Against clonotypes common to all four donors, non-shared ones had lower generation probabilities. Although depth was large, rarefaction showed that sequencing of the sorted subsets was incomplete.

The donor cohort consisted entirely of Caucasian adults residing in Nashville, Tennessee. Per the original methods: Owing to the provision of junction-only sequences devoid of quality scores by immunoSEQ, filtering differed. Repertoires were generated with immunoSEQ multiplex PCR, while TCRdb's copy carries only in-frame clones and drops some. V and J calls and clone size are given by that table; D and trimming were obtained from the DNA. The sample holds roughly 2,500,000 clones, over 85% seen once. From germline, CDR1 is SQVTM and CDR2 ANQGSEA. The CDR3 length is 18 residues. V was pared by 7 bases and J by 2 bases, with 28 bases between. Concerning this clone itself: Its antigen is unidentified.

Sequencing used naive CD4+ T cells from PBMCs. As to subset: CD45RA+ positively selected. This TCR derives from a man aged 18 to 35 in good health. Some clones in this sample may be carry-over from other donors' samples. The chain couples TRBV29-1 to TRBJ2-3; TRBD2 might be the D (6 bases). CDR3 sequence (DNA): TGCAGCGCCACCTATGGGTGGGAGCGGAGGAGGGACACAGATACGCAGTATTTT. Translating gives CSATYGWERRRDTDTQYF.